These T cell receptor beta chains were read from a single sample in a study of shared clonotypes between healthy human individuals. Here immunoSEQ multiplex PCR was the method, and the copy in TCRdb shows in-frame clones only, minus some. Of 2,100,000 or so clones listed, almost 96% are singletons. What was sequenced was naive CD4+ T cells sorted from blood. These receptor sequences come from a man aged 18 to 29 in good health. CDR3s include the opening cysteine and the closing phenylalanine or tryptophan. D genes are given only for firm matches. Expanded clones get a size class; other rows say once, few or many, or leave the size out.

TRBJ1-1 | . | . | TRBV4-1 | CASSQDRGNWPEAFF | TGCGCCAGCAGCCAAGATCGAGGAAATTGGCCTGAAGCTTTCTTT
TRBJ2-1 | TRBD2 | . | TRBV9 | CASSVGSPGGEQFF | TGTGCCAGCAGCGTAGGCTCCCCGGGGGGTGAGCAGTTCTTC
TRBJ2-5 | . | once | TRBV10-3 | CAIREAGRGETQYF | TGTGCCATCAGAGAAGCGGGAAGGGGGGAGACCCAGTACTTC
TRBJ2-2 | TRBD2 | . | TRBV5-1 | CASSPGGRVPGTTGELFF | TGCGCCAGCAGCCCGGGAGGTAGGGTGCCTGGGACCACCGGGGAGCTGTTTTTT
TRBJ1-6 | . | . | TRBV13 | CASSPEGSYNSPLHF | TGTGCCAGCAGCCCTGAGGGCTCCTATAATTCACCCCTCCACTTT
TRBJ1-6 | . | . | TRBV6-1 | CASIFEGTNSPLHF | TGTGCCAGCATCTTCGAGGGGACGAATTCACCCCTCCACTTT
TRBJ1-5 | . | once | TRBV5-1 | CASSFTGYDQPQHF | TGCGCCAGCAGCTTTACAGGGTACGATCAGCCCCAGCATTTT
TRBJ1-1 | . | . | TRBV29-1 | CSVSGLRNTEAFF | TGCAGCGTTTCGGGGTTACGGAACACTGAAGCTTTCTTT
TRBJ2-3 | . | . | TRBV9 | CASSVSSVADTQYF | TGTGCCAGCAGCGTCTCTAGCGTCGCAGATACGCAGTATTTT
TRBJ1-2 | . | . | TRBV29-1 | CSVEEGLGYTF | TGCAGCGTTGAAGAGGGACTTGGCTACACCTTC
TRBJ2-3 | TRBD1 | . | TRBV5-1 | CASSLDGTGGLDTQYF | TGCGCCAGCAGCTTGGATGGGACAGGGGGCTTGGATACGCAGTATTTT
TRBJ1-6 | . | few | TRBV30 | CAWKKGVLSSYNSPLHF | TGTGCCTGGAAGAAGGGCGTTCTGAGCTCCTATAATTCACCCCTCCACTTT
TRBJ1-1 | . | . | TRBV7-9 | CASSLPDGRAEAFF | TGTGCCAGCAGCTTACCCGACGGGAGGGCTGAAGCTTTCTTT
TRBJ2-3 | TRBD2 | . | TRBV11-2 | CASSGIAGVADTQYF | TGTGCCAGCAGCGGCATAGCGGGAGTAGCAGATACGCAGTATTTT
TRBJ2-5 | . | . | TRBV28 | CASSLFRWETQYF | TGTGCCAGCAGTTTATTTCGGTGGGAGACCCAGTACTTC
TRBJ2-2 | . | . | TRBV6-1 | CASSEVAANTGELFF | TGTGCCAGCAGTGAAGTGGCAGCGAACACCGGGGAGCTGTTTTTT
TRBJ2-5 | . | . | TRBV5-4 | CASSLAGAPGTQYF | TGTGCCAGCAGCTTGGCCGGGGCGCCTGGGACCCAGTACTTC
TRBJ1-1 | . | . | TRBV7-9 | CASSLATSEAFF | TGTGCCAGCAGCTTAGCAACATCTGAAGCTTTCTTT
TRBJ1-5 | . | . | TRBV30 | CAWSVSKLQGSHQPQHF | TGTGCCTGGAGTGTATCGAAGTTACAGGGATCCCATCAGCCCCAGCATTTT
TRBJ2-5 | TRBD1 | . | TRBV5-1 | CASSTGGRETQYF | TGCGCCAGCAGTACAGGGGGCCGGGAGACCCAGTACTTC
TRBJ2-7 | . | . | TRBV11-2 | CASSLFYEQYF | TGTGCCAGCAGCTTATTCTACGAGCAGTACTTC
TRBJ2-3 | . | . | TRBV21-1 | CASSLLGTGPTDTQYF | TGTGCCAGCAGCCTTCTAGGGACAGGGCCCACAGATACGCAGTATTTT
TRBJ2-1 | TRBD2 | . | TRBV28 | CAIRTSGGSSYNEQFF | TGTGCCATTAGGACTAGCGGGGGTAGCTCCTACAATGAGCAGTTCTTC
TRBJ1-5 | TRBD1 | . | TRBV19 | CASSTSGQSNQPQHF | TGTGCCAGTAGTACCTCGGGACAGTCCAATCAGCCCCAGCATTTT
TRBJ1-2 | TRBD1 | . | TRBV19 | CASSHRDRLTYGYTF | TGTGCCAGTAGTCACCGGGACAGACTTACCTATGGCTACACCTTC
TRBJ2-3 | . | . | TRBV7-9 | CASSLASRAFHTQYF | TGTGCCAGCAGCTTAGCTAGCAGGGCATTTCATACGCAGTATTTT
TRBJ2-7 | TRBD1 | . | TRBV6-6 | CASSRQGWYEQYF | TGTGCCAGCAGCCGACAGGGTTGGTACGAGCAGTACTTC
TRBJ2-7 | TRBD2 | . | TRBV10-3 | CAISGVPGLTSYEQYF | TGTGCCATCAGTGGGGTACCGGGACTAACCTCCTACGAGCAGTACTTC
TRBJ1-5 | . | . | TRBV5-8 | CASSLARYGDSNQPQHF | TGTGCCAGCAGCTTGGCCAGATATGGAGATAGCAATCAGCCCCAGCATTTT
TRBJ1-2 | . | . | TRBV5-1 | CASSGGGGNYGYTF | TGCGCCAGCAGCGGCGGAGGGGGAAACTATGGCTACACCTTC
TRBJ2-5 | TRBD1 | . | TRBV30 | CAWSVLTGGPQETQYF | TGTGCCTGGAGTGTACTCACAGGGGGCCCCCAAGAGACCCAGTACTTC
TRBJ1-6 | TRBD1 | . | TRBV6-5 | CASRAGTGQNSPLHF | TGTGCCAGCAGGGCAGGGACAGGCCAGAATTCACCCCTCCACTTT
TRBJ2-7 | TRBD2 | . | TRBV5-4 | CASSRTSGGPVGEQYF | TGTGCCAGCAGCCGTACTAGCGGGGGGCCAGTGGGGGAGCAGTACTTC